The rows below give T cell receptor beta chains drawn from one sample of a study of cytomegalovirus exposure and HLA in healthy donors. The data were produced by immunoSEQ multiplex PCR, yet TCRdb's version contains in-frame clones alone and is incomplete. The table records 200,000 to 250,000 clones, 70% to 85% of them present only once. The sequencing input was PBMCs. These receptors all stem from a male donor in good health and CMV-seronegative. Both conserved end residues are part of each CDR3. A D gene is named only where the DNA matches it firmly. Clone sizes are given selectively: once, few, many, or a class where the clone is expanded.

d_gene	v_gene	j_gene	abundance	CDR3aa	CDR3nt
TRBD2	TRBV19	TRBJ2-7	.	CASAPGLAGTYEQYF	TGTGCCAGTGCCCCGGGGCTAGCGGGGACCTACGAGCAGTACTTC
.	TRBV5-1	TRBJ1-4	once	CASSLGGQSNEKLFF	TGCGCCAGCAGCTTGGGAGGACAATCGAATGAAAAACTGTTTTTT
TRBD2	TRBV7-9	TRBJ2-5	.	CASSASGQETQYF	TGTGCCAGCAGCGCTAGCGGGCAAGAGACCCAGTACTTC
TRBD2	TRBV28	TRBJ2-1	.	CASSQRLAVEQFF	TGTGCCAGCAGTCAAAGACTAGCAGTGGAGCAGTTCTTC
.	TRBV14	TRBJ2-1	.	CASSQDLKRGQQFF	TGTGCCAGCAGCCAAGATCTAAAACGGGGTCAGCAGTTCTTC
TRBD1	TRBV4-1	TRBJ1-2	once	CASSQSRGTAVNYGYTF	TGCGCCAGCAGCCAGAGTAGGGGGACAGCGGTTAACTATGGCTACACCTTC
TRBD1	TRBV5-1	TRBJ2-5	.	CASSLGQGIKETQYF	TGCGCCAGCAGCTTGGGACAGGGTATTAAGGAGACCCAGTACTTC
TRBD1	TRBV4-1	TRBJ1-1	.	CASSLDRAGDTEAFF	TGCGCCAGCAGCCTCGACAGGGCGGGTGATACTGAAGCTTTCTTT
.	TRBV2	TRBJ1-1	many	CAIRRQNTEAFF	TGTGCCATCAGAAGACAGAACACTGAAGCTTTCTTT
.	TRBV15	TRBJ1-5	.	CATSKRTAQPQHF	TGTGCCACCAGCAAGCGGACAGCTCAGCCCCAGCATTTT
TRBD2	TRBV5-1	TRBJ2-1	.	CASSGTILAGGNEQFF	TGCGCCAGCAGCGGCACGATCCTAGCGGGAGGCAATGAGCAGTTCTTC
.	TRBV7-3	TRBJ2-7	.	CASSLLGRVGEQYF	TGTGCCAGCAGCTTACTGGGCAGGGTAGGCGAGCAGTACTTC
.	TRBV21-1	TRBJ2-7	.	CASSKVETRHEQYF	TGTGCCAGCAGCAAAGTGGAGACTAGACACGAGCAGTACTTC
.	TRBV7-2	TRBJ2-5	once	CASSLARGVQETQYF	TGTGCCAGCAGCTTAGCCAGGGGGGTTCAAGAGACCCAGTACTTC
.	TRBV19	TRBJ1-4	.	CASRDPGQLNEKLFF	TGTGCCAGTAGGGACCCTGGACAGCTTAATGAAAAACTGTTTTTT
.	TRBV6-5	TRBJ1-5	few	CASSSGSNQPQHF	TGTGCCAGCAGCTCAGGGAGCAATCAGCCCCAGCATTTT
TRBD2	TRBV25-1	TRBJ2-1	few	CASSPPGLAAYNEQFF	TGTGCCAGCAGTCCACCGGGACTAGCGGCGTACAATGAGCAGTTCTTC
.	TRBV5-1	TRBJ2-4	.	CASSLQAGNIQYF	TGCGCCAGCAGCTTGCAAGCGGGCAACATTCAGTACTTC
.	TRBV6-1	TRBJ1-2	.	CASSEDQGYGYGYTF	TGTGCCAGCAGTGAAGACCAGGGCTATGGTTATGGCTACACCTTC
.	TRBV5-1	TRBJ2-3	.	CASSLDTSTDTQYF	TGCGCCAGCAGCCTAGATACTAGCACAGATACGCAGTATTTT
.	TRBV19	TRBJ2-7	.	CASSWGQDYEQYF	TGTGCCAGTAGTTGGGGGCAGGACTACGAGCAGTACTTC
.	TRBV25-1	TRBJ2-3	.	CASSFPGHPTDTQYF	TGTGCCAGCAGCTTCCCGGGACACCCCACAGATACGCAGTATTTT
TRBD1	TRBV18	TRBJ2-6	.	CASSPRQGAGGANVLTF	TGTGCCAGCTCACCCCGGCAGGGGGCAGGAGGGGCCAACGTCCTGACTTTC
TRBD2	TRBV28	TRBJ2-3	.	CASSLRLAGPTDTQYF	TGTGCCAGCAGTTTGAGGCTAGCGGGCCCGACAGATACGCAGTATTTT
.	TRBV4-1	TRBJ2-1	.	CASSQDLRGSYNEQFF	TGCGCCAGCAGCCAAGATCTTAGGGGATCCTACAATGAGCAGTTCTTC
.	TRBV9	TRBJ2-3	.	CASTRQETTDTQYF	TGTGCCAGCACCCGACAGGAGACGACAGATACGCAGTATTTT
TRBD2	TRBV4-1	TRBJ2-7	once	CASSQPNFPASGRSTYEQYF	TGCGCCAGCAGCCAACCAAATTTCCCGGCTAGCGGGAGATCAACCTACGAGCAGTACTTC
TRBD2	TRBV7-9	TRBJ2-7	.	CASSSRTSGSSYEQYF	TGTGCCAGCAGCTCCCGGACTAGCGGGAGTTCCTACGAGCAGTACTTC
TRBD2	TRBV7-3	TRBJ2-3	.	CASSPTSGLVDTQYF	TGTGCCAGCAGCCCGACTAGCGGCCTCGTAGATACGCAGTATTTT